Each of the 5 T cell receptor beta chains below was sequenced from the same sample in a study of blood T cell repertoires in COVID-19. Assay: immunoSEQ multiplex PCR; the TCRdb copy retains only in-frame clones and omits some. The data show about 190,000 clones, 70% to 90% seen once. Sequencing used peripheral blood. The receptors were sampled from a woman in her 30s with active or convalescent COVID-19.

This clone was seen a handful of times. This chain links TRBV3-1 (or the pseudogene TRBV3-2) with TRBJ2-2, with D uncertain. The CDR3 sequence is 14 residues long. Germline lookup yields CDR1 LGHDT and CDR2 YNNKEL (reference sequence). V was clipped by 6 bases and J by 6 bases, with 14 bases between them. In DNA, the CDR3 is TGTGCCAGCAGTTTAGTGGTGGGCTCCGGGGAGCTGTTTTTT. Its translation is CASSLVVGSGELFF.

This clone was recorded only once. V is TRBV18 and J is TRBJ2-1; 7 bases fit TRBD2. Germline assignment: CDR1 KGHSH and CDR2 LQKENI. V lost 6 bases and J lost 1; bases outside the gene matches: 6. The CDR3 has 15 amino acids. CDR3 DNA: TGTGCCAGCTCCCGGACTAGTCAGTCCTACAATGAGCAGTTCTTC. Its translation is CASSRTSQSYNEQFF.

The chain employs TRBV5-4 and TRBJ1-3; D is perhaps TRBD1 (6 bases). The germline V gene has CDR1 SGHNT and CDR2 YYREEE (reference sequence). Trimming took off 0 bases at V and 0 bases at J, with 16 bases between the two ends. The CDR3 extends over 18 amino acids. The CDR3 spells CASSLVSGRGISGNTIYF. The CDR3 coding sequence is TGTGCCAGCAGCTTGGTCTCTGGCAGGGGAATCTCTGGAAACACCATATATTTT.

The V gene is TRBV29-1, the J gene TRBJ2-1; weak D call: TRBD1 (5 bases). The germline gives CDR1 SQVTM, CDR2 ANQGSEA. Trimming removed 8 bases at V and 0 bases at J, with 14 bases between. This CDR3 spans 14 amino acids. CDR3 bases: TGCAGCATCGAGACTGGGGCCTCCTACAATGAGCAGTTCTTC. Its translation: CSIETGASYNEQFF.

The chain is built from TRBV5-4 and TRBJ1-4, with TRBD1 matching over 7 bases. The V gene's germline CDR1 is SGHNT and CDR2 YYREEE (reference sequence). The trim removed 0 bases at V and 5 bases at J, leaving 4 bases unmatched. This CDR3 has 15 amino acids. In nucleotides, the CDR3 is TGTGCCAGCAGCTTGGCGGGACAGCGAAATGAAAAACTGTTTTTT. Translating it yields CASSLAGQRNEKLFF.